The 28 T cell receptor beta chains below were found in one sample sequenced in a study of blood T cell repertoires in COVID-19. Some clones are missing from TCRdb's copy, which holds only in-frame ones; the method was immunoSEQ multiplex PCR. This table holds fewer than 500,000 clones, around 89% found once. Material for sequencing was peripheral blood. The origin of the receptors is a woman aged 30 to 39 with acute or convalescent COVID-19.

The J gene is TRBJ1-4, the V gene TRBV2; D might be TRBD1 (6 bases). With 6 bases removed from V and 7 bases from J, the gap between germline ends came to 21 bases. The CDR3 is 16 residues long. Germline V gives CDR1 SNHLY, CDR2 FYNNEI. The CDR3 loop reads CASSERGRGLIEKLFF. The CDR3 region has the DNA TGTGCCAGCAGCGAGCGGGGGCGGGGGCTGATTGAAAAACTGTTTTTT.

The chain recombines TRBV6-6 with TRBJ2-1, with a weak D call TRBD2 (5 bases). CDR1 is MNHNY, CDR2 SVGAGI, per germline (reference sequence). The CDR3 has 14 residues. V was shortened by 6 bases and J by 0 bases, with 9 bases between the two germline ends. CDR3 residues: CASRSRDSYNEQFF. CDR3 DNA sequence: TGTGCCAGCAGGAGCCGGGACTCCTACAATGAGCAGTTCTTC.

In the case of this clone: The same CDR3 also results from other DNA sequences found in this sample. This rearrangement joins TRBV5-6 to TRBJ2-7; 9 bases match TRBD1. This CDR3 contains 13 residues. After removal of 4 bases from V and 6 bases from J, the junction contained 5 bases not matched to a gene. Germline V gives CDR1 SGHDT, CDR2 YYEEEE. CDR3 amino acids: CASSTGQGSEQYF. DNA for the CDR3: TGTGCCAGCAGCACCGGACAGGGGAGCGAGCAGTACTTC.

CDR3 sequence reads: CASSAGLAENTDTQYF. CDR3 in DNA: TGTGCCAGCAGCGCAGGACTAGCGGAGAACACAGATACGCAGTATTTT. The V gene is TRBV5-5, the J gene TRBJ2-3; 10 nucleotides align to TRBD2. Germline trimming cut 4 bases from V and 2 bases from J; bases unmatched to any gene: 7. The CDR3 runs to 16 residues. Germline values: CDR1 SGHKS, CDR2 YYEKEE (reference sequence).

CDR3 nucleotides: TGTGCCAGCAGCGGAGTAATAAACTATGGCTACACCTTC. Translated: CASSGVINYGYTF. V usage is TRBV9 and J usage is TRBJ1-2; D ambiguous. The germline V and J ends were trimmed by 3 bases and 2 bases, with 8 bases remaining between them. This CDR3 comprises 13 residues. In germline, CDR1 is SGDLS, CDR2 YYNGEE.

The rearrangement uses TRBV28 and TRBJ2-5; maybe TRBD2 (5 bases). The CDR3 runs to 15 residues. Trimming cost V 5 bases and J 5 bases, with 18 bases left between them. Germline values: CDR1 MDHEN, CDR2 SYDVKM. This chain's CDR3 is CASSRWSLSGETQYF. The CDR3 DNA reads TGTGCCAGCAGTCGCTGGTCCCTTTCGGGGGAGACCCAGTACTTC.

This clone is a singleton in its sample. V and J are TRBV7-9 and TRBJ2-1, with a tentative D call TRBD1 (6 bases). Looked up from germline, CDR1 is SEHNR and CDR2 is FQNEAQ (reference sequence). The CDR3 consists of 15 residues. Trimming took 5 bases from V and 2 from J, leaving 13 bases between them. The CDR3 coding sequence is TGTGCCAGCAGCCCCAGGGGCCTCACCTACAATGAGCAGTTCTTC. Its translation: CASSPRGLTYNEQFF.

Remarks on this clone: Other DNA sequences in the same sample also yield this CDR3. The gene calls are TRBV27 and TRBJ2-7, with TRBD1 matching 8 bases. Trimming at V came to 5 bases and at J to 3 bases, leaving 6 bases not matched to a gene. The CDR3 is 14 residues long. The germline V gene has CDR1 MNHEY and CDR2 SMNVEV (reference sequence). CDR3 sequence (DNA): TGTGCCAGCAGTGCCGGGACAGGACTCTACGAGCAGTACTTC. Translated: CASSAGTGLYEQYF.

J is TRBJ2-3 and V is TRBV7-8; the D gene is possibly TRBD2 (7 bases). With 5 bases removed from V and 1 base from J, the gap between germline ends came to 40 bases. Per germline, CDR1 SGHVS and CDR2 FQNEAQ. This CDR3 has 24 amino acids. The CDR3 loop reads CASSPQRRPTSTKGGNWGTDTQYF. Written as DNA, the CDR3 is TGTGCCAGCAGCCCTCAAAGAAGACCCACAAGTACTAAGGGGGGGAACTGGGGCACAGATACGCAGTATTTT.

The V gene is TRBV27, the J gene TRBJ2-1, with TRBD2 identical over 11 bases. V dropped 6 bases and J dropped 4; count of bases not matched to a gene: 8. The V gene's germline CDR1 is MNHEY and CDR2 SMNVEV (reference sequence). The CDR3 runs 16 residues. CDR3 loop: CASSHSGTSGYNEQFF. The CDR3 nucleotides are TGTGCCAGCAGCCACTCCGGGACTAGCGGTTACAATGAGCAGTTCTTC.

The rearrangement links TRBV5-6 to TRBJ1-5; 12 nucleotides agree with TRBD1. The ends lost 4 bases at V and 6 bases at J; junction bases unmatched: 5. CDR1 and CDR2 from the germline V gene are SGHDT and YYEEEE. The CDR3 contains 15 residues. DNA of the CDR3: TGTGCCAGCAGCGCGGGGACAGGGGGCCGTCAGCCCCAGCATTTT. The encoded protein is CASSAGTGGRQPQHF.

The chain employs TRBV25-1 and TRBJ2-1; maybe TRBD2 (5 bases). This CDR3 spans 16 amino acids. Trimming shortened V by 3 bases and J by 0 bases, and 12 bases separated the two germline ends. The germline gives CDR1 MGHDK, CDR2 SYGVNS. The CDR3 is CASSDYGSDSYNEQFF. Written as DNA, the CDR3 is TGTGCCAGCAGTGATTATGGGAGCGACTCCTACAATGAGCAGTTCTTC.

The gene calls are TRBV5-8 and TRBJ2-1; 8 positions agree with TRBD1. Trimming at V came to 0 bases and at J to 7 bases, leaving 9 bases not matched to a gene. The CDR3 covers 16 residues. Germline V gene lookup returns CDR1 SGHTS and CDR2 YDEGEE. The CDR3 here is CASSLGGTGGWNEQFF. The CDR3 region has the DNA TGTGCCAGCAGCTTGGGCGGGACAGGAGGGTGGAATGAGCAGTTCTTC. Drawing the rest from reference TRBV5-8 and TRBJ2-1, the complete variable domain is EAGVTQSPTHLIKTRGQQATLRCSPISGHTSVYWYQQALGLGLQFLLWYDEGEERNRGNFPPRFSGRQFPNYSSELNVNALELEDSALYLCASSLGGTGGWNEQFFGPGTRLTVL.

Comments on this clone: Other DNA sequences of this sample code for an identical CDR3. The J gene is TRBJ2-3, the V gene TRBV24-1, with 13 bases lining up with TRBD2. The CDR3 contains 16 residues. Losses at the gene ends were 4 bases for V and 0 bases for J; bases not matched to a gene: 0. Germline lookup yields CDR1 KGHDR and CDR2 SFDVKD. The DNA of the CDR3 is TGTGCCACCAGTGAACTAGCGGGGGGGAGCACAGATACGCAGTATTTT. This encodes CATSELAGGSTDTQYF.

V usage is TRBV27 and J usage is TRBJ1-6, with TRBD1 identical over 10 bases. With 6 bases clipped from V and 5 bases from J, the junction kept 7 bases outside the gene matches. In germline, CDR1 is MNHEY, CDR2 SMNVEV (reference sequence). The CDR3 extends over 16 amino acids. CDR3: CASSTAGTGDNSPLHF. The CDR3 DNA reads TGTGCCAGCAGCACGGCCGGGACAGGGGATAATTCACCCCTCCACTTT.

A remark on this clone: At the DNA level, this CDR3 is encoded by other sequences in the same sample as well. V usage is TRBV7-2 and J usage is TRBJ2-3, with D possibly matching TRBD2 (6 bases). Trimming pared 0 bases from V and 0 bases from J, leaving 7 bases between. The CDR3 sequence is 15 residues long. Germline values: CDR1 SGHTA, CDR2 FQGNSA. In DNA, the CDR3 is TGTGCCAGCAGCTTAGCGGGGGGTAGCACAGATACGCAGTATTTT. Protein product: CASSLAGGSTDTQYF.

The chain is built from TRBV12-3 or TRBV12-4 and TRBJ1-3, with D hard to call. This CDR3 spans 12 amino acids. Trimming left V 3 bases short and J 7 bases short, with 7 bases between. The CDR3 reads CASSLYGNTIYF. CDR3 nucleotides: TGTGCCAGCAGTTTGTACGGGAACACCATATATTTT.

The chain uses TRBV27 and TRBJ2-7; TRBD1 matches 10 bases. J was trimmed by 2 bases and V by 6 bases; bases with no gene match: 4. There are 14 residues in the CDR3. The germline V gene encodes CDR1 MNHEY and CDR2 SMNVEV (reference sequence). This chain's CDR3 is CASRRDRGPYEQYF. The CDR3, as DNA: TGTGCCAGCAGACGGGACAGGGGTCCCTACGAGCAGTACTTC.

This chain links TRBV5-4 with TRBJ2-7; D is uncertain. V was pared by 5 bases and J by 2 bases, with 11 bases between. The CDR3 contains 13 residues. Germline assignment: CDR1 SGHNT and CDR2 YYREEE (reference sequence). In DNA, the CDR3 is TGTGCCAGCAGTACGCCAGTAACCTACGAGCAGTACTTC. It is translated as CASSTPVTYEQYF.

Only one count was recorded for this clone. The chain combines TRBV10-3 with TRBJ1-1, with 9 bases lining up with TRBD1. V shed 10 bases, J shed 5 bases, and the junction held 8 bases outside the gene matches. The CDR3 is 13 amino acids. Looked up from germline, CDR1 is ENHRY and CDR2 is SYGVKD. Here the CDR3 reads CASSTGGLTEAFF. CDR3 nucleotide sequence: TGTGCCAGCTCGACAGGGGGGCTAACTGAAGCTTTCTTT.

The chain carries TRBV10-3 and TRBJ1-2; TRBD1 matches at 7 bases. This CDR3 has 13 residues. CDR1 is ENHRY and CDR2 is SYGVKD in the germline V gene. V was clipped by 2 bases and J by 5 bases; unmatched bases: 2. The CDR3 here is CAISEDRAYGYTF. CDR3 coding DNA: TGTGCCATCAGTGAGGACAGGGCGTATGGCTACACCTTC.

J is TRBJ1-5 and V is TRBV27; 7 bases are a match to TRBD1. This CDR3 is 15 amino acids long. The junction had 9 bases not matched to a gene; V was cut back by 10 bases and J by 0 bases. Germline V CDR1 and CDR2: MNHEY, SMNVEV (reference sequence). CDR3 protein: CATRRDRNSNQPQHF. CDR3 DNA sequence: TGTGCCACCCGCCGGGACAGAAATAGCAATCAGCCCCAGCATTTT.

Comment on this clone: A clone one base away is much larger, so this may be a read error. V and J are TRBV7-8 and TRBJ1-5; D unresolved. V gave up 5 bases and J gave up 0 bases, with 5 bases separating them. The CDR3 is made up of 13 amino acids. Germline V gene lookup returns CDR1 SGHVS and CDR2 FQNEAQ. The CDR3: CASSPYSNQPQHF. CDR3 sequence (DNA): TGTGCCAGCAGCCCCTATAGCAATCAGCCCCAGCATTTT.

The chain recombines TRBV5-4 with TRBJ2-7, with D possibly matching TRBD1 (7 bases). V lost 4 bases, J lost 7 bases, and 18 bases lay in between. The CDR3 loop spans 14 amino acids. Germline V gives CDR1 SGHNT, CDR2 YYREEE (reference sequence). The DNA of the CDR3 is TGTGCCAGCAGCCTGACAGGGATGGGGAGGGAGCAGTACTTC. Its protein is CASSLTGMGREQYF.

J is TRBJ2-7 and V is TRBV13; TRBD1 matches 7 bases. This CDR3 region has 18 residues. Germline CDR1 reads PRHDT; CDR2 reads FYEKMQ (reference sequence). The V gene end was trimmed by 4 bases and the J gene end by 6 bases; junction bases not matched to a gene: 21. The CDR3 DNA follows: TGTGCCAGCAGCTCAACAGAAAGCACAGGGGTGGGTTTAGGCGAGCAGTACTTC. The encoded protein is CASSSTESTGVGLGEQYF.

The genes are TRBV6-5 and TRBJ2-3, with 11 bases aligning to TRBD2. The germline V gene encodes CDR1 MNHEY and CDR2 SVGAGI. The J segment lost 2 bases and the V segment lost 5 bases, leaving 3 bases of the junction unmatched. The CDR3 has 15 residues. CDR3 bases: TGTGCCAGCAGTCCTAGCGGGGGGCCCACAGATACGCAGTATTTT. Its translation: CASSPSGGPTDTQYF.

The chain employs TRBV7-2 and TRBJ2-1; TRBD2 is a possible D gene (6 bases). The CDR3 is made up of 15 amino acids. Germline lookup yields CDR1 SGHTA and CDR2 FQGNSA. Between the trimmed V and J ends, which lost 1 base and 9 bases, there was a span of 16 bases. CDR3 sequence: CASSLVTGGVPEQFF. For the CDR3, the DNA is TGTGCCAGCAGCTTAGTGACGGGCGGGGTGCCTGAGCAGTTCTTC.

CDR3: CASSEYRQGLDTEAFF. CDR3 DNA: TGTGCCAGCAGTGAATACCGACAGGGTTTGGACACTGAAGCTTTCTTT. The chain couples TRBV25-1 to TRBJ1-1; 7 bases align to TRBD1. Germline trimming cut 0 bases from V and 3 bases from J; bases unmatched to any gene: 7. The CDR3 consists of 16 residues. Germline CDR1 MGHDK, CDR2 SYGVNS. Using reference TRBV25-1 and TRBJ1-1 for the parts outside the CDR3, the full variable domain is EADIYQTPRYLVIGTGKKITLECSQTMGHDKMYWYQQDPGMELHLIHYSYGVNSTEKGDLSSESTVSRIRTEHFPLTLESARPSHTSQYLCASSEYRQGLDTEAFFGQGTRLTVV.